Each of the 20 T cell receptor beta chains below was sequenced from the same sample in a study of vaccination and CD4 T cells after COVID-19. Specified treatment: roughly 10-day PBMC culture with coronavirus spike peptide pools or control peptides (ViraFEST assay). Once obtained from cultured CD4+ T cells, the DNA was sequenced using the Oncomine TCR Beta short-read assay. Using its own MiXCR run on the PCR reads, TCRdb lists one record per CDR3 protein. The table lists 12,000 or so distinct CDR3 sequences, approximately 47% of them singletons. Their specific antigens are unknown. Sequencing was carried out using cultured CD4+ T cells from blood. These receptors were collected from a human donor with COVID-19.

The chain combines TRBV11-2 with TRBJ2-3, with 8 bases identical to TRBD2. V trimming: 1 base; J trimming: 3 bases; junction bases outside the gene matches: 6. Germline assignment: CDR1 SGHAT and CDR2 FQNNGV. The CDR3 is 16 amino acids. Here the CDR3 reads CASSLGIGGVTDTQYF. DNA of the CDR3: TGTGCCAGCAGCTTAGGGATCGGGGGGGTGACAGATACGCAGTATTTT.

This clonotype appeared a few times. The V and J genes are TRBV19 and TRBJ1-1; D is unclear. Trimming left V 5 bases short and J 3 bases short, with 16 bases between. CDR3 length equals 15 residues. Germline V gives CDR1 LNHDA, CDR2 SQIVND (reference sequence). The CDR3 region has the DNA TGTGCCAGTAGTGACGACTCAAGGCGGGACACTGAAGCTTTCTTT. Protein product: CASSDDSRRDTEAFF.

This rearrangement joins TRBV19 to TRBJ1-2; maybe TRBD1 (6 bases). CDR1 is LNHDA, CDR2 SQIVND, per germline (reference sequence). The CDR3 spans 11 residues. Trimming cost V 10 bases and J 4 bases, with 10 bases left between them. The CDR3 here is CATEGVYGYTF. The DNA of the CDR3 is TGTGCCACAGAGGGGGTCTATGGCTACACCTTC.

The gene calls are TRBV11-2 and TRBJ2-1; D remains ambiguous. This CDR3 region has 15 residues. V lost 5 bases to trimming and J lost 1 base, with 12 bases between them. From germline, CDR1 is SGHAT and CDR2 FQNNGV. CDR3 bases: TGTGCCAGCAGCCCTGACTCGTCATCCTACAATGAGCAGTTCTTC. Encoded protein: CASSPDSSSYNEQFF. Using reference TRBV11-2 and TRBJ2-1 for the parts outside the CDR3, the full variable domain is EAGVAQSPRYKIIEKRQSVAFWCNPISGHATLYWYQQILGQGPKLLIQFQNNGVVDDSQLPKDRFSAERLKGVDSTLKIQPAKLEDSAVYLCASSPDSSSYNEQFFGPGTRLTVL.

This clonotype was seen a handful of times. The J gene is TRBJ2-7, the V gene TRBV20-1, with TRBD2 matching over 8 bases. The CDR3 loop spans 14 amino acids. Trimming removed 3 bases from V and 3 bases from J; junction bases left unmatched: 7. Germline V gene lookup returns CDR1 DFQATT and CDR2 SNEGSKA (reference sequence). CDR3 region: CSASLRGGLYEQYF. As DNA, the CDR3 is TGCAGTGCTAGCCTCCGGGGGGGACTCTACGAGCAGTACTTC.

In its sample, this clonotype was seen a few times. The chain links TRBV7-8 to TRBJ1-5; no clear D. CDR1 and CDR2 (germline): SGHVS, FQNEAQ. This CDR3 has 13 residues. Trimming took off 4 bases at V and 4 bases at J, with 8 bases between the two ends. This CDR3 reads CASSSTANQPQHF. The CDR3 region has the DNA TGTGCCAGCAGCTCCACAGCGAATCAGCCCCAGCATTTT.

This chain uses TRBV7-3 with TRBJ1-1; unclear D gene. From germline, CDR1 is SGHTA and CDR2 FQGTGA. V was clipped by 1 base and J by 0 bases, with 12 bases between them. The CDR3 runs 16 residues. CDR3 loop: CASSLNGGQLNTEAFF. The CDR3 DNA follows: TGTGCCAGCAGCTTAAACGGCGGGCAGTTGAACACTGAAGCTTTCTTT.

This clonotype was counted a few times. The rearrangement links TRBV20-1 to TRBJ1-3, with D unresolved. There are 14 residues in the CDR3. Trimming removed 3 bases from V and 7 bases from J, with 16 bases in between. Germline V lookup: CDR1 DFQATT, CDR2 SNEGSKA (reference sequence). The CDR3 bases are TGCAGTGCTAGTGTACCCCCTCCTCTGAACACCATATATTTT. This translates into CSASVPPPLNTIYF.

The chain links TRBV20-1 to TRBJ1-1; D not resolved. V was shortened by 0 bases and J by 0 bases, with 11 bases between the two germline ends. This CDR3 is 15 amino acids long. CDR1 is DFQATT, CDR2 SNEGSKA, per germline (reference sequence). CDR3 bases: TGCAGTGCTAGAGAAGAAGGAGCGTTGAACACTGAAGCTTTCTTT. Translating gives CSAREEGALNTEAFF.

This clonotype has only a few counts. The rearrangement uses TRBV6-1 and TRBJ1-1; D is unresolved. The CDR3 sequence is 14 residues long. V lost 6 bases, J lost 1 base, and 12 bases lay in between. Germline lookup yields CDR1 MNHNS and CDR2 SASEGT. CDR3 region: CASSQPTGNTEAFF. CDR3 in DNA: TGTGCCAGCAGCCAGCCGACGGGGAACACTGAAGCTTTCTTT.

Judged by abundance, this clonotype is medium-sized (0.01 to 0.1%). V is TRBV19 and J is TRBJ2-1; 9 nucleotides match TRBD2. The CDR3 has 16 amino acids. J was trimmed by 7 bases and V by 2 bases; bases with no gene match: 9. Germline assignment: CDR1 LNHDA and CDR2 SQIVND (reference sequence). The CDR3: CASSIKGQRGANEQFF. CDR3 DNA sequence: TGTGCCAGTAGTATAAAAGGGCAGCGGGGGGCAAATGAGCAGTTCTTC. Full variable domain (missing parts from reference TRBV19 and TRBJ2-1): DGGITQSPKYLFRKEGQNVTLSCEQNLNHDAMYWYRQDPGQGLRLIYYSQIVNDFQKGDIAEGYSVSREKKESFPLTVTSAQKNPTAFYLCASSIKGQRGANEQFFGPGTRLTVL.

This clonotype was seen a handful of times. V is TRBV2 and J is TRBJ1-5; D ambiguous. Trimming pared 7 bases from V and 0 bases from J, leaving 7 bases between. CDR3 length: 13 residues. The germline gives CDR1 SNHLY, CDR2 FYNNEI. This chain's CDR3 is CASTVISNQPQHF. CDR3 nucleotides: TGTGCCAGCACTGTTATTAGCAATCAGCCCCAGCATTTT. The variable domain in full, with the rest retrieved from reference TRBV2 and TRBJ1-5, is EPEVTQTPSHQVTQMGQEVILRCVPISNHLYFYWYRQILGQKVEFLVSFYNNEISEKSEIFDDQFSVERPDGSNFTLKIRSTKLEDSAMYFCASTVISNQPQHFGDGTRLSIL.

This clonotype appeared a few times. V usage is TRBV6-1 and J usage is TRBJ1-1; the D is unclear. There are 14 residues in the CDR3. Between the trimmed V and J ends, which lost 6 bases and 7 bases, there was a span of 18 bases. CDR1 and CDR2 from the germline V gene are MNHNS and SASEGT. Here the CDR3 DNA reads TGTGCCAGCAGACTCGACACTGTCGGGCTTGAAGCTTTCTTT. Protein sequence: CASRLDTVGLEAFF.

The chain combines TRBV6-1 with TRBJ2-3; 11 bases are a match to TRBD2. Germline V gene data show CDR1 as MNHNS and CDR2 as SASEGT. The trim removed 6 bases at V and 4 bases at J, leaving 15 bases unmatched. This CDR3 comprises 18 residues. CDR3 bases: TGTGCCAGCAGCGTATCCGGGCTAGCGGGGGGTAGGGCAGATACGCAGTATTTT. This encodes CASSVSGLAGGRADTQYF.

The chain recombines TRBV20-1 with TRBJ1-1; 7 bases are shared with TRBD1. V dropped 5 bases and J dropped 0; count of bases not matched to a gene: 6. CDR1 and CDR2 (germline): DFQATT, SNEGSKA (reference sequence). There are 14 residues in the CDR3. This chain's CDR3 is CSARRDSMNTEAFF. CDR3 nucleotide sequence: TGCAGTGCTCGCCGGGACAGCATGAACACTGAAGCTTTCTTT.

The chain combines TRBV11-3 with TRBJ2-1, with 9 bases aligning to TRBD2. Germline lookup yields CDR1 SGHNT and CDR2 YENEEA. The ends lost 5 bases at V and 8 bases at J; junction bases unmatched: 13. This CDR3 has 16 amino acids. The CDR3 loop reads CASSPYLSGGLDEQFF. In DNA, the CDR3 is TGTGCCAGCAGCCCTTACCTCAGCGGGGGGCTGGATGAGCAGTTCTTC.

In this sample, this clonotype turned up a few times. This chain uses TRBV30 with TRBJ1-1; D is perhaps TRBD1 (6 bases). Germline CDR1 and CDR2: GTSNPN and SVGIG (reference sequence). Between the trimmed V and J ends, which lost 1 base and 7 bases, there was a span of 16 bases. This CDR3 comprises 14 residues. The CDR3 DNA sequence: TGTGCCTGGAGTGGTACAGGGATATATCTTGAAGCTTTCTTT. Translating gives CAWSGTGIYLEAFF.

V usage is TRBV7-2 and J usage is TRBJ1-1, with D uncertain. The CDR3 loop spans 13 amino acids. The V gene's germline CDR1 is SGHTA and CDR2 FQGNSA. With 7 bases removed from V and 7 bases from J, the gap between germline ends came to 16 bases. The CDR3 is CASTPRTFHEAFF. In DNA, the CDR3 is TGTGCCAGCACCCCCCGGACCTTTCATGAAGCTTTCTTT. Full variable domain (outside the CDR3, taken from reference TRBV7-2 and TRBJ1-1): GAGVSQSPSNKVTEKGKDVELRCDPISGHTALYWYRQSLGQGLEFLIYFQGNSAPDKSGLPSDRFSAERTGGSVSTLTIQRTQQEDSAVYLCASTPRTFHEAFFGQGTRLTVV.

The chain couples TRBV15 to TRBJ2-7; the D call may be TRBD1 or TRBD2 (5 bases each). Germline CDR1 and CDR2: LNHNV and YYDKDF (reference sequence). The CDR3 has 16 amino acids. V lost 3 bases to trimming and J lost 2 bases, with 17 bases between them. In nucleotides, the CDR3 is TGTGCCACCAGCAGCCGTCAGGGATGGGGGACCTACGAGCAGTACTTC. It encodes CATSSRQGWGTYEQYF.

The V and J genes are TRBV20-1 and TRBJ2-3, with D maybe TRBD1 (5 bases). The V gene lost 3 bases and the J gene lost 2 bases, with 9 bases spanning the gap. The V gene's germline CDR1 is DFQATT and CDR2 SNEGSKA (reference sequence). This CDR3 spans 13 amino acids. The CDR3: CSASEGATDTQYF. The CDR3 DNA sequence: TGCAGTGCTAGCGAAGGGGCCACAGATACGCAGTATTTT.